This is a list of T cell receptor beta chains from one sample in a study of cytomegalovirus exposure and HLA in healthy donors. Data came from immunoSEQ multiplex PCR; TCRdb stores just in-frame clones and leaves some out. Here the sample spans about 98,000 clones, about 90% being singletons. The specimen sequenced was PBMCs. The receptors originated from a man younger than 35 in good health and CMV-seropositive. Both conserved end residues are part of each CDR3. A D gene is named only where the DNA matches it firmly. Size tells how often a clone was seen (once, few, many) or the class of an expanded clone, and some rows leave it out.

abundance	d_gene	v_gene	j_gene	CDR3nt	CDR3aa
NA	TRBD2	TRBV5-4	TRBJ2-5	TGTGCCAGCAGCCCTAGCGGGGGGGACCAAGAGACCCAGTACTTC	CASSPSGGDQETQYF
NA	TRBD2	TRBV19	TRBJ2-5	TGTGCCAGTAGTATAACTAGCGGGACTCAAGAGACCCAGTACTTC	CASSITSGTQETQYF
NA	TRBD2	TRBV5-1	TRBJ2-7	TGCGCCAGCAGCTTGTCCCCTAGCGGCGGCTACGAGCAGTACTTC	CASSLSPSGGYEQYF
once	TRBD2	TRBV5-8	TRBJ2-5	TGTGCCAGCAGCACGGGACTACAAGAGACCCAGTACTTC	CASSTGLQETQYF
NA	NA	TRBV10-3	TRBJ1-3	TGTGCCATCAGTGAGACTATGGGGCCTGGAAACACCATATATTTT	CAISETMGPGNTIYF
NA	NA	TRBV5-6	TRBJ2-3	TGTGCCAGCAGCTCAGAGGGTAGTACCTGGTATTTT	CASSSEGSTWYF
few	TRBD2	TRBV29-1	TRBJ2-4	TGCAGCGTTGTCCCTGGGGGGGAAGCCAAAAACATTCAGTACTTC	CSVVPGGEAKNIQYF
NA	NA	TRBV19	TRBJ2-1	TGTGCCAGTAGTATCACTAGCCCAACTTACAATGAGCAGTTCTTC	CASSITSPTYNEQFF
NA	NA	TRBV23-1	TRBJ2-5	TGCGCCAGCGCATCCCGGGAAAACCAAGAGACCCAGTACTTC	CASASRENQETQYF
NA	NA	TRBV5-4	TRBJ2-7	TGTGCCAGCGCGCGGCAGGGGAGCGACGAGCAGTACTTC	CASARQGSDEQYF
NA	NA	TRBV5-4	TRBJ1-2	TGTGCCAGCAGCATGGAGGGGTTAGTCTATGGCTACACCTTC	CASSMEGLVYGYTF
NA	NA	TRBV2	TRBJ2-5	TGTGCCAGCAGTAATAGCGGACAAGAGACCCAGTACTTC	CASSNSGQETQYF
NA	TRBD2	TRBV20-1	TRBJ2-2	TGCGCGGGAGGGAACACCGGGGAGCTGTTTTTT	CAGGNTGELFF
NA	TRBD1	TRBV19	TRBJ1-2	TGTGCCAGTAGTGATTATCGGGACAGGGGTTTCGTGGATGGCTACACCTTC	CASSDYRDRGFVDGYTF
NA	TRBD1	TRBV7-2	TRBJ1-6	TGTGCCAGCAGCCGACAGGGGGGTAATTCACCCCTCCACTTT	CASSRQGGNSPLHF
NA	NA	TRBV7-2	TRBJ2-5	TGTGCCAGCAGCTCAGCCACGGGACTTTTGGAGACCCAGTACTTC	CASSSATGLLETQYF
NA	TRBD2	TRBV5-4	TRBJ2-1	TGTGCCAGCAGCTTGCCGGGAGGGGGCTCCTACAATGAGCAGTTCTTC	CASSLPGGGSYNEQFF
once	TRBD2	TRBV4-2	TRBJ2-7	TGTGCCAGCAGCCAAGAGGGCACTAGCGGGAGTTCCTACGAGCAGTACTTC	CASSQEGTSGSSYEQYF
NA	NA	TRBV5-6	TRBJ2-7	TGTGCCAGCAGCTCCGCCGGGACTGGAGAATACGAGCAGTACTTC	CASSSAGTGEYEQYF
NA	NA	TRBV11-2	TRBJ2-1	TGTGCCAGCAGCTTAGGGGGTGCGGGGGAGCAGTTCTTC	CASSLGGAGEQFF
NA	TRBD1	TRBV5-1	TRBJ1-3	TGCGCCAGCAGCAGGGACAGGGGCACCTCTGGAAACACCATATATTTT	CASSRDRGTSGNTIYF
NA	TRBD1	TRBV19	TRBJ1-5	TGTGCCAGTACCCAGGGACAGGCACGCAATCAGCCCCAGCATTTT	CASTQGQARNQPQHF
NA	TRBD2	TRBV2	TRBJ2-7	TGTGCCAGCAGTGGACCCAGCGGGGGGGACACGAATACCTACGAGCAGTACTTC	CASSGPSGGDTNTYEQYF
NA	NA	TRBV7-2	TRBJ1-1	TGTGCCAGCAGCCGGGCGGGGGGCACTGAAGCTTTCTTT	CASSRAGGTEAFF
once	TRBD2	TRBV6-4	TRBJ2-1	TGTGCCAGCAGTGACATGGCGGGAGGGGGTAATGAGCAGTTCTTC	CASSDMAGGGNEQFF
NA	NA	TRBV7-6	TRBJ2-2	TGTGCCAGCAGCTTAGGGCAGGCAGCCAACACCGGGGAGCTGTTTTTT	CASSLGQAANTGELFF
NA	NA	TRBV10-1	TRBJ2-7	TGCGCCAGCAGTGAATCTAGCGCCGAGCAGTACTTC	CASSESSAEQYF
NA	NA	TRBV7-9	TRBJ2-7	TGTGCCAGCAGCTTAGGTCCGACGGGACACTCCTACGAGCAGTACTTC	CASSLGPTGHSYEQYF
NA	TRBD1	TRBV7-3	TRBJ2-3	TGTGCCAGCAGCTCACAGGGGGGTGGAGATACGCAGTATTTT	CASSSQGGGDTQYF
NA	NA	TRBV4-2	TRBJ2-3	TGTGCCAGCAGCCAAGATGAGGCTAGCCGGGCAGATACGCAGTATTTT	CASSQDEASRADTQYF
few	TRBD1	TRBV27	TRBJ1-2	TGTGCCAGCAGTGCCCCGGACAGGGGGCTTCATGGCTACACCTTC	CASSAPDRGLHGYTF
NA	NA	TRBV28	TRBJ1-5	TGTGCCAGCAGTTCCCAGGAAGCTCTCAATCAGCCCCAGCATTTT	CASSSQEALNQPQHF
NA	NA	TRBV2	TRBJ1-5	TGTGCCAGCAGGGGAGACAAGTATAGCAATCAGCCCCAGCATTTT	CASRGDKYSNQPQHF
NA	TRBD2	TRBV28	TRBJ2-1	TGTGCCAGCAGTCTAGCGGGAGGGAGTTACAATGAGCAGTTCTTC	CASSLAGGSYNEQFF
NA	TRBD1	TRBV4-1	TRBJ1-6	TGCGCCAGCAGCCATATCGGGACAGGGAGAACCAATTCACCCCTCCACTTT	CASSHIGTGRTNSPLHF
NA	NA	TRBV9	TRBJ2-1	TGTGCCAGCAGCGTAGGAGGGAGGCAAAGGGATGAGCAGTTCTTC	CASSVGGRQRDEQFF
once	TRBD1	TRBV13	TRBJ2-7	TGTGCCAGCAGCTTCGGACAGGGTAACGAGCAGTACTTC	CASSFGQGNEQYF